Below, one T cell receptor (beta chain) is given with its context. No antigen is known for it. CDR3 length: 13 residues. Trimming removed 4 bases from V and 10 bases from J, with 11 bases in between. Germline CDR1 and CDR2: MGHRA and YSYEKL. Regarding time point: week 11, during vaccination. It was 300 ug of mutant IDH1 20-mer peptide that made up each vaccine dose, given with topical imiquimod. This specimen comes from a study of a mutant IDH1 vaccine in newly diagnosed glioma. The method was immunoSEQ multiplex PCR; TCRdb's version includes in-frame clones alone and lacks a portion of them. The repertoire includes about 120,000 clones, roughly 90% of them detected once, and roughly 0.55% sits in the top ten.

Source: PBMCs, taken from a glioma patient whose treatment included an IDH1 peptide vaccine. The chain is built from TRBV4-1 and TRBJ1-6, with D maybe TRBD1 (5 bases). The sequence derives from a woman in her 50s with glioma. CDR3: CASSLPGGSPLHF. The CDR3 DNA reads TGCGCCAGCAGCCTCCCCGGGGGATCACCCCTCCACTTT.